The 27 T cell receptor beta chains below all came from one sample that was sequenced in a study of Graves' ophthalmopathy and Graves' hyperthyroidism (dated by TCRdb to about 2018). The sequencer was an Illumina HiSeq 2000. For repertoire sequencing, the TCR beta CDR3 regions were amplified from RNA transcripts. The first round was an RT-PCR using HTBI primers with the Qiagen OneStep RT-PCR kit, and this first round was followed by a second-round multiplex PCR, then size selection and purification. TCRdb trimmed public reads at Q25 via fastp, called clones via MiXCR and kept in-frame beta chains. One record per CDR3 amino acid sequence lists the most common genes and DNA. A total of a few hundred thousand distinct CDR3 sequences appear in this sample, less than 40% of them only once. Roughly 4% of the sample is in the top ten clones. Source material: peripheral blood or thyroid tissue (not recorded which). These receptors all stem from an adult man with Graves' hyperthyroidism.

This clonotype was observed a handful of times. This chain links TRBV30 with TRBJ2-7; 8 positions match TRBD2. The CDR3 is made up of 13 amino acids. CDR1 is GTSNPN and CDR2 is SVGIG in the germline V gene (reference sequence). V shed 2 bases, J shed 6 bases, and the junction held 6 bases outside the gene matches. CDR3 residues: CAWSSGSPAEQYF. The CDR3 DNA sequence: TGTGCCTGGAGTAGCGGGAGTCCAGCCGAGCAGTACTTC.

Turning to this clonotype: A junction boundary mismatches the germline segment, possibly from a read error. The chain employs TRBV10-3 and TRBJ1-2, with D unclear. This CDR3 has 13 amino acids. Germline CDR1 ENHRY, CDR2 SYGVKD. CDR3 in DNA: TGTGCCAGCAGTTACTCGGGGATTGATGGCTACACCTTC. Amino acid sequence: CASSYSGIDGYTF.

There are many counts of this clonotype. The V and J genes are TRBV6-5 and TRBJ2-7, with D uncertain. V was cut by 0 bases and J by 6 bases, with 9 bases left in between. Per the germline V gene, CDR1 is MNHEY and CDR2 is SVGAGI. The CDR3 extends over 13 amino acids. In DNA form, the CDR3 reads TGTGCCAGCAGTTACTCGAGGATCGGCGAGCAGTACTTC. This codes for CASSYSRIGEQYF.

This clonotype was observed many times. As DNA, the CDR3 is TGTGCCAGCAGTCCAGGATCGCATAAAGCTTTCTTT. Translated, it gives CASSPGSHKAFF. The chain combines TRBV6-5 with TRBJ1-1; D is unclear. Germline V gene lookup returns CDR1 MNHEY and CDR2 SVGAGI. The CDR3 consists of 12 residues. V lost 5 bases and J 9 bases, leaving 13 bases between the germline ends.

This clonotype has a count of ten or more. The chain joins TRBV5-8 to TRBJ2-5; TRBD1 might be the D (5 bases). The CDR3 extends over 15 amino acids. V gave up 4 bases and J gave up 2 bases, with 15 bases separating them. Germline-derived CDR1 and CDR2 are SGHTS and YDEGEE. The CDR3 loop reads CASSQPGMGQETQYF. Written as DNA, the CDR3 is TGTGCCAGCAGCCAACCAGGGATGGGGCAAGAGACCCAGTACTTC.

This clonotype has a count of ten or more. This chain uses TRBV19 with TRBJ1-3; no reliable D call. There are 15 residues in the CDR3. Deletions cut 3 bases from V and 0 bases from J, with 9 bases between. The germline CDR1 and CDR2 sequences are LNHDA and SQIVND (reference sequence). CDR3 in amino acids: CASSIDGSSGNTIYF. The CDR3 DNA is TGTGCCAGTAGTATCGACGGAAGCTCTGGAAACACCATATATTTT.

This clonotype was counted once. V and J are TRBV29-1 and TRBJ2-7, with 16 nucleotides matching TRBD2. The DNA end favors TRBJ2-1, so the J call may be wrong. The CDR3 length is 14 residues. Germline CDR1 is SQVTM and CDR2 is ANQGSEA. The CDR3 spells CSVDGTSGGDEQFF. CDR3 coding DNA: TGCAGCGTTGATGGGACTAGCGGGGGGGATGAGCAGTTCTTC.

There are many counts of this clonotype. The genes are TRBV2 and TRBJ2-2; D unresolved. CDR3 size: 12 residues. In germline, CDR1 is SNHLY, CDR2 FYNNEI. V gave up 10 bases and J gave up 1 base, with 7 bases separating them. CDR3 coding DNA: TGTGCCACGACGGTGAACACCGGGGAGCTGTTTTTT. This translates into CATTVNTGELFF.

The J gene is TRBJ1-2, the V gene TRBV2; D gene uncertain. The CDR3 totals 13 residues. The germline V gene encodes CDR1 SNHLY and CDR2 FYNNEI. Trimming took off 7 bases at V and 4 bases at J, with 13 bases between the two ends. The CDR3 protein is CASKVAGSYGYTF. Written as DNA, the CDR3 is TGTGCCAGCAAGGTCGCAGGAAGCTATGGCTACACCTTC.

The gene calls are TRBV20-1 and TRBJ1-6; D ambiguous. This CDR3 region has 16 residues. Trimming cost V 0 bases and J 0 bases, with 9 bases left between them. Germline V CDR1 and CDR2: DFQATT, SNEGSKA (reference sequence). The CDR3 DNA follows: TGCAGTGCTAGAGAAGTGTCGAGCTCCTATAATTCACCCCTCCACTTT. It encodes CSAREVSSSYNSPLHF.

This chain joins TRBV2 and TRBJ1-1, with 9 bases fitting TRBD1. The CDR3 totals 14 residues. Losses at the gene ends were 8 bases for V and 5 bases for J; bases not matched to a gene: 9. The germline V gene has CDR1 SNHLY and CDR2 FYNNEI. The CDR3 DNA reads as TGTGCCAGCCAGGGGAACAGGGGGCTAACTGAAGCTTTCTTT. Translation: CASQGNRGLTEAFF. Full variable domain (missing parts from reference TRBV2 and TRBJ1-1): EPEVTQTPSHQVTQMGQEVILRCVPISNHLYFYWYRQILGQKVEFLVSFYNNEISEKSEIFDDQFSVERPDGSNFTLKIRSTKLEDSAMYFCASQGNRGLTEAFFGQGTRLTVV.

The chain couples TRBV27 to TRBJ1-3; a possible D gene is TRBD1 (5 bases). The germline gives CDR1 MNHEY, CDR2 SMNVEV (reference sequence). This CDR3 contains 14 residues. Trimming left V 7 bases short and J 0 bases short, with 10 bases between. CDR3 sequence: CASTGVHSGNTIYF. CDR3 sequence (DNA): TGTGCCAGCACGGGGGTCCACTCTGGAAACACCATATATTTT.

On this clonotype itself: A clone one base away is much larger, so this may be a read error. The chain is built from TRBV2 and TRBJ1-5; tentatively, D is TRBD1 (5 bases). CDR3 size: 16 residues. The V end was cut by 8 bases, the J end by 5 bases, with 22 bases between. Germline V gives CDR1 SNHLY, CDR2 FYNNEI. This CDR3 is CASGSSGRREDQPQHF. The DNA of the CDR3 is TGTGCCAGCGGCTCATCGGGACGCCGGGAGGATCAGCCCCAGCATTTT.

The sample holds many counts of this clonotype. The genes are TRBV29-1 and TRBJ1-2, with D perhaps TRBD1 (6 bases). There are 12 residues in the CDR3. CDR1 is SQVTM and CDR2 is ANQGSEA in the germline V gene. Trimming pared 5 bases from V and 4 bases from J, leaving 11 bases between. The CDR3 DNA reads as TGCAGCGTTAGCGGGACAATCTATGGCTACACCTTC. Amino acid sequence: CSVSGTIYGYTF.

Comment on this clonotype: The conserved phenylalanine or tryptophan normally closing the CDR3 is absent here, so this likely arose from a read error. The CDR3 DNA is TGCGCCAGCAGCCCCCCTCCGCAATACGAGCAGTACTGC. Amino acid sequence: CASSPPPQYEQYC. The chain carries TRBV4-1 and TRBJ2-7; no reliable D call. This CDR3 has 13 amino acids. The germline CDR1 and CDR2 sequences are MGHRA and YSYEKL. Trimming took off 4 bases at V and 4 bases at J, with 11 bases between the two ends.

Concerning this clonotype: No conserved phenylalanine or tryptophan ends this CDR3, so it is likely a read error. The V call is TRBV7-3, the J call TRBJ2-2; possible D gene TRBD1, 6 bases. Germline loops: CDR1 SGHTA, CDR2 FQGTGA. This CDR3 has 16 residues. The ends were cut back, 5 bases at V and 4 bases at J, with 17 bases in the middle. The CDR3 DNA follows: TGTGCCAGCAGCCCCAGGGGCGCGCGTAGCACCGGGGAGCTGTTTCTT. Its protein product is CASSPRGARSTGELFL.

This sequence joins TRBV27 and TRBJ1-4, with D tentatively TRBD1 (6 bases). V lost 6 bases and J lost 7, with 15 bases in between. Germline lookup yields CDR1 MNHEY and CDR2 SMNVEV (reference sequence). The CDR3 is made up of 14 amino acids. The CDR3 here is CASSPPGQLEKLFF. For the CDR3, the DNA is TGTGCCAGCAGCCCCCCCGGACAGCTTGAAAAACTGTTTTTT.

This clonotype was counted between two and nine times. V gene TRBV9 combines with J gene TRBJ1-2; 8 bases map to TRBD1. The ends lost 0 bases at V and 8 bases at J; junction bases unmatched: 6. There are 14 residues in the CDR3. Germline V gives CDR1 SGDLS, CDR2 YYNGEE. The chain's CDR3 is CASSVVARGPGYTF. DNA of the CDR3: TGTGCCAGCAGCGTAGTTGCCAGGGGGCCGGGCTACACCTTC.

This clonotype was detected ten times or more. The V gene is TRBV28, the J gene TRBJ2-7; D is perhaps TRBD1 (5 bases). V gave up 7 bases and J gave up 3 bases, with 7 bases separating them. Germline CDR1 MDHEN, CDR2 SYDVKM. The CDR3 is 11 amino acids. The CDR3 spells CASTRGYEQYF. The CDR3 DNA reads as TGTGCCAGCACTAGGGGCTACGAGCAGTACTTC.

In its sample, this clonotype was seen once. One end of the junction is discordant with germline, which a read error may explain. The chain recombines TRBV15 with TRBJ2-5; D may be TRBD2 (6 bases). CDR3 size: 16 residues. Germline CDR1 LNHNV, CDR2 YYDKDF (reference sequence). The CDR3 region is CATSSTSIFPQESQYF. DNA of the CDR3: TGTGCCACCAGCAGTACTAGCATTTTCCCCCAAGAGTCCCAGTACTTC. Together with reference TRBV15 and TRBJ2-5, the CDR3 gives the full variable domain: DAMVIQNPRYQVTQFGKPVTLSCSQTLNHNVMYWYQQKSSQAPKLLFHYYDKDFNNEADTPDNFQSRRPNTSFCFLDIRSPGLGDTAMYLCATSSTSIFPQESQYFGPGTRLLVL.

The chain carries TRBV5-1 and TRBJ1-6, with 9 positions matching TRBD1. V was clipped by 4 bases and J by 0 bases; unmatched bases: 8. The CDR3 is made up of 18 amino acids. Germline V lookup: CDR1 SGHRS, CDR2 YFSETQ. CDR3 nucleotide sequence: TGCGCCAGCAGCAGGACGACAGGGGGAAGCTCCTATAATTCACCCCTCCACTTT. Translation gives CASSRTTGGSSYNSPLHF.

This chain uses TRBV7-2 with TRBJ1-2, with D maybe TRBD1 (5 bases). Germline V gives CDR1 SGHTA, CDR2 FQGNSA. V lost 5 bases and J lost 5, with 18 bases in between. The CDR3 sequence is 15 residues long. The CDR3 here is CASSTEGRGWYGYTF. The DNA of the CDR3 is TGTGCCAGCAGCACAGAAGGAAGGGGCTGGTATGGCTACACCTTC.

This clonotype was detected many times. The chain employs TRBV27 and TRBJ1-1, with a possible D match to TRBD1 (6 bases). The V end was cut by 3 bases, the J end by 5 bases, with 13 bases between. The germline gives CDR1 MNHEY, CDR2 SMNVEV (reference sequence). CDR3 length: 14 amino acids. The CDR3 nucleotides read TGTGCCAGCAGTTTTGGACAGAGGAGTACTGAAGCTTTCTTT. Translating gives CASSFGQRSTEAFF.

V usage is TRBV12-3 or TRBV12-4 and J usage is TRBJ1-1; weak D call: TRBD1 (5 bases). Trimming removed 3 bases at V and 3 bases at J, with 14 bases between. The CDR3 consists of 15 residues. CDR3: CASSLILGRYTEAFF. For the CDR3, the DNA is TGTGCCAGCAGTTTGATACTGGGACGGTACACTGAAGCTTTCTTT.

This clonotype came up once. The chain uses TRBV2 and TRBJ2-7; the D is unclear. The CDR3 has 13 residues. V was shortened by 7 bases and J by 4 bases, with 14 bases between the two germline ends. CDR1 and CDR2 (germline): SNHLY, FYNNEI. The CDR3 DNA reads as TGTGCCAGCATCCTCAACGCCGGTTACGAGCAGTACTTC. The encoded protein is CASILNAGYEQYF.

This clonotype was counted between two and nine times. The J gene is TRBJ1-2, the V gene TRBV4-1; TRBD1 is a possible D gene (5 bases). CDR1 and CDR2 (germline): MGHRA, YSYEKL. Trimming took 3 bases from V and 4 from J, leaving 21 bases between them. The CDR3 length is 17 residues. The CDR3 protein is CASSQARGEQPLYGYTF. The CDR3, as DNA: TGCGCCAGCAGCCAGGCCCGAGGGGAACAGCCACTCTATGGCTACACCTTC.

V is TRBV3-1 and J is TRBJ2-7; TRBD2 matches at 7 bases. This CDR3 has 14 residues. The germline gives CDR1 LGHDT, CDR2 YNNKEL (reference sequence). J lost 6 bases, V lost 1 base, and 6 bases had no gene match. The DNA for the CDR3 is TGTGCCAGCAGCCAAGTTCGCGGGAGCGGCGAGCAGTACTTC. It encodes CASSQVRGSGEQYF.